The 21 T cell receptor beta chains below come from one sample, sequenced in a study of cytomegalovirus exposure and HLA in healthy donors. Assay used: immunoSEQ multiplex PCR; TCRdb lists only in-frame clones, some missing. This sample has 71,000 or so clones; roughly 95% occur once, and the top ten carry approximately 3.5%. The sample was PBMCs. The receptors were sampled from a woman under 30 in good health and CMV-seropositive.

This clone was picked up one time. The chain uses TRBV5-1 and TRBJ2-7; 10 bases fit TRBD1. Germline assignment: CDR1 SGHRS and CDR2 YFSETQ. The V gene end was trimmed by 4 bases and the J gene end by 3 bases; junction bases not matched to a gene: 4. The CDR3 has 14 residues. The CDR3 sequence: CASSVDRGNYEQYF. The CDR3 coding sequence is TGCGCCAGCAGCGTGGACAGGGGGAACTACGAGCAGTACTTC.

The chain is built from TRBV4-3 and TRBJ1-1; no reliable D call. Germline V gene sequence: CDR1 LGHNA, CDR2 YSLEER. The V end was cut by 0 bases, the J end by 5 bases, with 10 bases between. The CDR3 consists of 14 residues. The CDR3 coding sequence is TGCGCCAGCAGCCAAGATTTCCACGAGACTGAAGCTTTCTTT. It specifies CASSQDFHETEAFF.

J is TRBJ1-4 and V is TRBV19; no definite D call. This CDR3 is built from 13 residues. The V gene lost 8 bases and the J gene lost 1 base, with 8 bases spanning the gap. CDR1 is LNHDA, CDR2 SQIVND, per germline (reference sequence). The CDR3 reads CASSPGTNEKLFF. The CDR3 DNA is TGTGCCAGTTCACCAGGAACTAATGAAAAACTGTTTTTT.

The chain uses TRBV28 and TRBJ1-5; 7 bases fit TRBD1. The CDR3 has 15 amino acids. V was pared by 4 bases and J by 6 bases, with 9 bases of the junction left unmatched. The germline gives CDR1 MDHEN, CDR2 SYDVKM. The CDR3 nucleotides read TGTGCCAGCAGTTCCGCCCAGACAGGGAGTCAGCCCCAGCATTTT. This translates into CASSSAQTGSQPQHF.

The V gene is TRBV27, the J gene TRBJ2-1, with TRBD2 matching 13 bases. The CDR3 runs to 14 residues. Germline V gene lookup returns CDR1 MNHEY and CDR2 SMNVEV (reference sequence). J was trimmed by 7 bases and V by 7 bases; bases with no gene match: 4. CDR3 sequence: CASIGLAGDNEQFF. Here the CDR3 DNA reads TGTGCCAGCATAGGACTAGCGGGAGATAATGAGCAGTTCTTC.

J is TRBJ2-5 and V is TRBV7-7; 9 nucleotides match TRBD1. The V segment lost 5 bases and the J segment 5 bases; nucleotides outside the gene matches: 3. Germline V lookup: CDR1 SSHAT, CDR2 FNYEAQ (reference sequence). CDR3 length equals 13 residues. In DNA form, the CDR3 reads TGTGCCAGCAGCCGGGACAGGGAGGAGACCCAGTACTTC. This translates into CASSRDREETQYF. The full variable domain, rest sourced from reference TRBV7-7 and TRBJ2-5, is GAGVSQSPRYKVTKRGQDVTLRCDPISSHATLYWYQQALGQGPEFLTYFNYEAQPDKSGLPSDRFSAERPEGSISTLTIQRTEQRDSAMYRCASSRDREETQYFGPGTRLLVL.

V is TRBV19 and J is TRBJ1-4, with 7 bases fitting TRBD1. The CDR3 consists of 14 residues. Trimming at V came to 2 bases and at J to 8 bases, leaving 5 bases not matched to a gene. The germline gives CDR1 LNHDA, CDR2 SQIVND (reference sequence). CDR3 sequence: CASSITGQLEKLFF. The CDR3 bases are TGTGCCAGTAGTATAACGGGACAGCTGGAAAAACTGTTTTTT.

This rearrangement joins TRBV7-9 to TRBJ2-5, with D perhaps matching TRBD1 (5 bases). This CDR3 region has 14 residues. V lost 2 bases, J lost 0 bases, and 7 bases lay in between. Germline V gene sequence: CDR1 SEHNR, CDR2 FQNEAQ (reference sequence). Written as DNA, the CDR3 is TGTGCCAGCAGCTTACCGACAGACCAAGAGACCCAGTACTTC. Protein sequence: CASSLPTDQETQYF.

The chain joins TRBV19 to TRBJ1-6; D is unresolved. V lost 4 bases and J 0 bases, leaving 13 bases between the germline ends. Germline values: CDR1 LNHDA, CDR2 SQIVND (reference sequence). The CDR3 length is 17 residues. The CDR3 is CASSRTLKSSYNSPLHF. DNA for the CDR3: TGTGCCAGTAGTAGAACCCTCAAGAGCTCCTATAATTCACCCCTCCACTTT.

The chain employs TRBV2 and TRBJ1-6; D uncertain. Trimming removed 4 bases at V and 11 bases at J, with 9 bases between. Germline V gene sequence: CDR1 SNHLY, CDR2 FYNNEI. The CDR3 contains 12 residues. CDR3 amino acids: CASSVEETPLHF. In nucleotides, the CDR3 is TGTGCCAGCAGTGTAGAGGAGACACCCCTCCACTTT.

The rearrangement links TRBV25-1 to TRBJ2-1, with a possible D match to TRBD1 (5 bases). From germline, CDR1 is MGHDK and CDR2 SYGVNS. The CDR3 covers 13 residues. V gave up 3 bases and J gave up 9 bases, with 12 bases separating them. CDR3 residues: CASSDRTLGEQFF. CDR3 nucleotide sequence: TGTGCCAGCAGTGACCGGACACTGGGTGAGCAGTTCTTC.

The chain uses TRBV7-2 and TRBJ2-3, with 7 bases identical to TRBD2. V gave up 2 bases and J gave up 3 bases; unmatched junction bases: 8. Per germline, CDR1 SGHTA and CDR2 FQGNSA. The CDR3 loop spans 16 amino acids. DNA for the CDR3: TGTGCCAGCAGCTTATCATCGGGCGGGGGAACAGATACGCAGTATTTT. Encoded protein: CASSLSSGGGTDTQYF.

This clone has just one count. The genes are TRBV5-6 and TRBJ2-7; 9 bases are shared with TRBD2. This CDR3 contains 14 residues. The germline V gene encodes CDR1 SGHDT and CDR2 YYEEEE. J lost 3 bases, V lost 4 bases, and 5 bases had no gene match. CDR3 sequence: CASSLTSGYYEQYF. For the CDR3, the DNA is TGTGCCAGCAGCCTTACTAGCGGGTACTACGAGCAGTACTTC.

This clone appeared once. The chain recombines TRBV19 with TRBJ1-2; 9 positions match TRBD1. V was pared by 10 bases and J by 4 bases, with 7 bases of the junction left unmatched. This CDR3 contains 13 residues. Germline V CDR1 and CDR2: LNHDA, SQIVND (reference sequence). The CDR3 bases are TGTGCCACCAAGGACAGGGGAGTCTATGGCTACACCTTC. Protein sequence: CATKDRGVYGYTF.

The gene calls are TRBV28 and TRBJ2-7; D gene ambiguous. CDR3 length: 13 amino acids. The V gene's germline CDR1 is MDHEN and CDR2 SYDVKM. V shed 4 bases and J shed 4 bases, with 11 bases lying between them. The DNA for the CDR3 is TGTGCCAGCAGTTCCGACCTAGATTACGAGCAGTACTTC. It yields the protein CASSSDLDYEQYF.

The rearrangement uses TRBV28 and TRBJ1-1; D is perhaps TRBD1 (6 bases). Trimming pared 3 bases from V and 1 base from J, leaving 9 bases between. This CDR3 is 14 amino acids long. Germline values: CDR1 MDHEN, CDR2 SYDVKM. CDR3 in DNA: TGTGCCAGCAGTTTCCGGGGGGCGAACACTGAAGCTTTCTTT. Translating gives CASSFRGANTEAFF.

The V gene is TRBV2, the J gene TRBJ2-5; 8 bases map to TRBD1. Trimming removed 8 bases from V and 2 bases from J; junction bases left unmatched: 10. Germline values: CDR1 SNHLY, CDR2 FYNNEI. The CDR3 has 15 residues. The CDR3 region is CASCLDRVRQETQYF. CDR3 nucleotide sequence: TGTGCCAGCTGTTTGGACAGGGTTCGACAAGAGACCCAGTACTTC.

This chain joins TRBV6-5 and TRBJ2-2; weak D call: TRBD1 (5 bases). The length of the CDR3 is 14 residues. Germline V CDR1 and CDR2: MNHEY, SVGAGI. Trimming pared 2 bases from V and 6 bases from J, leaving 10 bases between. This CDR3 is CASSYRGGPGELFF. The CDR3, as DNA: TGTGCCAGCAGTTACAGGGGTGGACCCGGGGAGCTGTTTTTT.

This chain's CDR3 is CASGPGTDNYGYTF. The CDR3 bases are TGTGCCAGCGGACCCGGGACTGATAACTATGGCTACACCTTC. The rearrangement links TRBV11-3 to TRBJ1-2, with D possibly being TRBD1 (5 bases). This CDR3 region has 14 residues. Germline CDR1 is SGHNT and CDR2 is YENEEA. V lost 8 bases and J 1 base, leaving 14 bases between the germline ends.

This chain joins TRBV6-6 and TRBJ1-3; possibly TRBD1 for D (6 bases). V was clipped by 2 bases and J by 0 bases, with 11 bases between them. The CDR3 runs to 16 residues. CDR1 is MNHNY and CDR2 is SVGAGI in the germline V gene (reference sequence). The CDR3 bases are TGTGCCAGCAGTTACGGACAGTCCTACTCTGGAAACACCATATATTTT. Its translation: CASSYGQSYSGNTIYF.

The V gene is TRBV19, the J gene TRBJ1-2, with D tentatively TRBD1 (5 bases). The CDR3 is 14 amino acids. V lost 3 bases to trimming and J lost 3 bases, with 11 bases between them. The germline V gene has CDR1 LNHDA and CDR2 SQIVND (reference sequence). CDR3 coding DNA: TGTGCCAGTAGTATCCAGGGTATCGACTATGGCTACACCTTC. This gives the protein CASSIQGIDYGYTF.